The 5 T cell receptor beta chains below were found in one sample sequenced in a study of OX40 agonist ivuxolimab in advanced cancers. Measured with immunoSEQ multiplex PCR; TCRdb has only the in-frame clones, and not every one. The sample lists fewer than 80,000 clones, around 86% occurring once. The specimen comprised CD4+ or CD8+ T cells sorted from blood, sampled in a trial of the OX40 agonist ivuxolimab. The source of these receptors is an adult with an advanced solid tumor such as melanoma, head and neck, liver or kidney cancer.

This clone has a handful of counts. This chain uses TRBV9 with TRBJ1-1; TRBD1 matches 8 bases. Trimming cost V 1 base and J 11 bases; bases outside gene matches: 7. Germline values: CDR1 SGDLS, CDR2 YYNGEE. This CDR3 is 13 amino acids long. The CDR3 region has the DNA TGTGCCAGCAGCGTACAGGGGGCAAACACGGCTTTCTTT. It yields the protein CASSVQGANTAFF.

V usage is TRBV2 and J usage is TRBJ2-3; D ambiguous. This CDR3 has 14 amino acids. The germline V gene has CDR1 SNHLY and CDR2 FYNNEI. V was cut by 2 bases and J by 2 bases, with 8 bases left in between. CDR3 sequence: CASSERRYTDTQYF. The CDR3 region has the DNA TGTGCCAGCAGTGAACGGAGATACACAGATACGCAGTATTTT.

The chain recombines TRBV4-1 with TRBJ1-1, with TRBD1 matching over 8 bases. The CDR3 is 14 residues long. Germline values: CDR1 MGHRA, CDR2 YSYEKL. The junction had 11 bases not matched to a gene; V was cut back by 6 bases and J by 8 bases. The DNA of the CDR3 is TGCGCCAGCAGGAACGGACAGGGCGCTCCCGAAGCTTTCTTT. It specifies CASRNGQGAPEAFF.

This rearrangement joins TRBV7-8 to TRBJ2-7, with D uncertain. The germline V gene encodes CDR1 SGHVS and CDR2 FQNEAQ. CDR3 length: 11 amino acids. V was cut by 5 bases and J by 3 bases, with 5 bases left in between. The CDR3 loop is CASSTHYEQYF. The CDR3 region has the DNA TGTGCCAGCAGCACACACTACGAGCAGTACTTC.

This chain links TRBV18 with TRBJ1-2; maybe TRBD1 (5 bases). V was pared by 6 bases and J by 2 bases, with 13 bases between. The CDR3 is 14 amino acids. The V gene's germline CDR1 is KGHSH and CDR2 LQKENI. The CDR3 nucleotides read TGTGCCAGCTCGCAGGCGGACACCAACTATGGCTACACCTTC. This gives the protein CASSQADTNYGYTF.